Following are 23 T cell receptor beta chains from one sample sequenced in a study of shared clonotypes between healthy human individuals. Generated by immunoSEQ multiplex PCR, the TCRdb table keeps only in-frame clones and is missing some. The sample shows some 630,000 clones, 95% to 96% of them seen only once. The naive CD8 population came from CD45RO-negative cells selected for CCR7, without terminally differentiated effector memory CD45RA+ cells. The sample was naive CD8+ T cells sorted from blood. These receptors were collected from a woman under 40 in good health.

This rearrangement joins TRBV2 to TRBJ2-7; D may correspond to TRBD1 or TRBD2 (6 bases each). Germline-derived CDR1 and CDR2 are SNHLY and FYNNEI. The CDR3 loop spans 16 amino acids. V was pared by 1 base and J by 5 bases, with 18 bases between. The CDR3 DNA sequence: TGTGCCAGCAGTGAAGAAGTCGGGGGCTTATTTAACGAGCAGTACTTC. It encodes CASSEEVGGLFNEQYF. The full variable domain, in which reference TRBV2 and TRBJ2-7 provide the parts outside the CDR3, is EPEVTQTPSHQVTQMGQEVILRCVPISNHLYFYWYRQILGQKVEFLVSFYNNEISEKSEIFDDQFSVERPDGSNFTLKIRSTKLEDSAMYFCASSEEVGGLFNEQYFGPGTRLTVT.

The J gene is TRBJ1-3, the V gene TRBV28; weak D call: TRBD1 (5 bases). Germline V gene data show CDR1 as MDHEN and CDR2 as SYDVKM. The CDR3 contains 14 residues. The V and J ends lost 8 bases and 4 bases respectively, with 15 bases between them. As DNA, the CDR3 is TGTGCCAGCCTACCGGGGCCCCGGGGAAACACCATATATTTT. It codes for CASLPGPRGNTIYF.

The rearrangement joins TRBV6-1 to TRBJ2-7, with TRBD2 matching 8 bases. V shed 5 bases, J shed 0 bases, and the junction held 3 bases outside the gene matches. The CDR3 length is 14 residues. CDR1 MNHNS and CDR2 SASEGT come from the germline V gene. The CDR3 loop is CASSLAGLSYEQYF. CDR3 bases: TGTGCCAGCAGTCTAGCGGGCCTCTCCTACGAGCAGTACTTC.

The V gene is TRBV27, the J gene TRBJ2-7; 14 nucleotides agree with TRBD2. The trim removed 7 bases at V and 4 bases at J, leaving 9 bases unmatched. Germline V gene lookup returns CDR1 MNHEY and CDR2 SMNVEV (reference sequence). This CDR3 has 16 amino acids. The CDR3 reads CASTPGTSGRSYEQYF. CDR3 sequence (DNA): TGTGCCAGCACCCCCGGGACTAGCGGGAGATCTTACGAGCAGTACTTC.

This clone is a singleton in its sample. The chain couples TRBV27 to TRBJ2-2, with D hard to call. Germline CDR1 is MNHEY and CDR2 is SMNVEV (reference sequence). The CDR3 length is 14 residues. The V end lost 1 base, the J end lost 1 base, and 4 bases lay between the germline ends. The CDR3 region has the DNA TGTGCCAGCAGTTTATGGCAGAACACCGGGGAGCTGTTTTTT. Its translation: CASSLWQNTGELFF.

The chain employs TRBV19 and TRBJ2-1, with 8 bases lining up with TRBD2. The CDR3 is 15 residues long. V shed 8 bases, J shed 6 bases, and the junction held 12 bases outside the gene matches. CDR1 is LNHDA, CDR2 SQIVND, per germline (reference sequence). The CDR3 spells CASLTLAGNVNEQFF. The CDR3 DNA follows: TGTGCCAGTCTGACTTTAGCGGGAAACGTCAATGAGCAGTTCTTC.

J is TRBJ2-4 and V is TRBV19; TRBD1 might be the D (5 bases). V lost 1 base, J lost 2 bases, and 9 bases lay in between. The CDR3 contains 15 residues. The V gene's germline CDR1 is LNHDA and CDR2 SQIVND (reference sequence). CDR3 region: CASSIVAGPKNIQYF. The DNA of the CDR3 is TGTGCCAGTAGTATAGTGGCAGGGCCCAAAAACATTCAGTACTTC.

The chain uses TRBV5-1 and TRBJ2-1; TRBD2 might be the D (5 bases). The V and J ends lost 1 base and 0 bases respectively, with 11 bases between them. Germline values: CDR1 SGHRS, CDR2 YFSETQ. The CDR3 runs 16 residues. This chain's CDR3 is CASSLFAGTSYNEQFF. The CDR3 DNA follows: TGCGCCAGCAGCTTGTTTGCGGGTACCTCCTACAATGAGCAGTTCTTC.

J is TRBJ2-1 and V is TRBV5-6; D unclear. The CDR3 covers 15 residues. V lost 0 bases and J 3 bases, leaving 10 bases between the germline ends. Germline values: CDR1 SGHDT, CDR2 YYEEEE. CDR3 coding DNA: TGTGCCAGCAGCTTGGGAGAGAGGATCTACAATGAGCAGTTCTTC. Amino acids: CASSLGERIYNEQFF.

The chain recombines TRBV9 with TRBJ1-2; tentative D call: TRBD1 (5 bases). The V gene's germline CDR1 is SGDLS and CDR2 YYNGEE. V shed 3 bases and J shed 8 bases, with 11 bases lying between them. The CDR3 is 12 residues long. CDR3 residues: CASSGGQGGYTF. The CDR3 region has the DNA TGTGCCAGCAGCGGCGGCCAGGGAGGCTACACCTTC.

This clone came up once. The CDR3 nucleotides are TGCAGCGTAGAAACAGGGTTTGGTACCGGGGAGCTGTTTTTT. It codes for CSVETGFGTGELFF. The chain uses TRBV29-1 and TRBJ2-2, with D perhaps TRBD1 (6 bases). Trimming stripped 6 bases from V and 5 bases from J, with 16 bases between. This CDR3 is built from 14 residues. Germline assignment: CDR1 SQVTM and CDR2 ANQGSEA.

V gene TRBV9 combines with J gene TRBJ2-3; 8 positions agree with TRBD2. Germline V gene data show CDR1 as SGDLS and CDR2 as YYNGEE. Unmatched junction bases numbered 7, after V lost 0 bases and J lost 4 bases. The CDR3 length is 16 residues. CDR3 loop: CASSVDNGRAPDTQYF. In DNA, the CDR3 is TGTGCCAGCAGCGTAGATAACGGGAGGGCCCCAGATACGCAGTATTTT. The full variable domain, rest sourced from reference TRBV9 and TRBJ2-3, is DSGVTQTPKHLITATGQRVTLRCSPRSGDLSVYWYQQSLDQGLQFLIQYYNGEERAKGNILERFSAQQFPDLHSELNLSSLELGDSALYFCASSVDNGRAPDTQYFGPGTRLTVL.

The chain is built from TRBV9 and TRBJ2-7; weak D call: TRBD1 (5 bases). Germline assignment: CDR1 SGDLS and CDR2 YYNGEE. The CDR3 sequence is 14 residues long. V dropped 4 bases and J dropped 0 bases, with 11 bases sitting between them. The CDR3 is CASSPSTDSYEQYF. DNA for the CDR3: TGTGCCAGCAGCCCATCGACAGACTCCTACGAGCAGTACTTC.

A word on this clone: Other DNA sequences in the same sample also yield this CDR3. The rearrangement links TRBV7-9 to TRBJ2-5; D is ambiguous. Trimming removed 2 bases from V and 5 bases from J, with 3 bases in between. The CDR3 extends over 11 amino acids. Looked up from germline, CDR1 is SEHNR and CDR2 is FQNEAQ (reference sequence). The CDR3 region is CASSLTETQYF. The CDR3 region has the DNA TGTGCCAGCAGCTTAACGGAGACCCAGTACTTC.

As to this clone: The same CDR3 also results from other DNA sequences found in this sample. This rearrangement joins TRBV28 to TRBJ2-1; D is unclear. Per germline, CDR1 MDHEN and CDR2 SYDVKM. This CDR3 comprises 14 residues. V lost 3 bases and J 0 bases, leaving 6 bases between the germline ends. The CDR3 coding sequence is TGTGCCAGCAGTTTGTCTAGCTCCTACAATGAGCAGTTCTTC. This codes for CASSLSSSYNEQFF.

V is TRBV7-2 and J is TRBJ2-4; 12 bases are shared with TRBD2. V gave up 5 bases and J gave up 10 bases; unmatched junction bases: 6. The CDR3 runs to 14 residues. CDR1 SGHTA and CDR2 FQGNSA come from the germline V gene. As DNA, the CDR3 is TGTGCCAGCAGCCCGACTAGCGGGAGAGGTATTCAGTACTTC. This gives the protein CASSPTSGRGIQYF.

The rearrangement joins TRBV7-9 to TRBJ1-1, with D hard to call. V lost 5 bases and J lost 7, with 14 bases in between. CDR1 is SEHNR, CDR2 FQNEAQ, per germline (reference sequence). The CDR3 covers 13 residues. The CDR3: CASSAWGGVEAFF. The DNA of the CDR3 is TGTGCCAGCAGCGCATGGGGTGGGGTTGAAGCTTTCTTT. Combining the CDR3 with reference TRBV7-9 and TRBJ1-1 gives the whole variable domain DTGVSQNPRHKITKRGQNVTFRCDPISEHNRLYWYRQTLGQGPEFLTYFQNEAQLEKSRLLSDRFSAERPKGSFSTLEIQRTEQGDSAMYLCASSAWGGVEAFFGQGTRLTVV.

The chain carries TRBV11-2 and TRBJ2-1; D not certain. The germline V and J ends were trimmed by 4 bases and 5 bases, with 3 bases remaining between them. CDR3 length: 11 residues. CDR1 is SGHAT, CDR2 FQNNGV, per germline. In nucleotides, the CDR3 is TGTGCCAGCAGCTCGAACAATGAGCAGTTCTTC. As protein: CASSSNNEQFF.

The chain uses TRBV5-1 and TRBJ2-7; 9 positions match TRBD2. The CDR3 extends over 18 amino acids. Losses at the gene ends were 3 bases for V and 4 bases for J; bases not matched to a gene: 17. From germline, CDR1 is SGHRS and CDR2 YFSETQ. The CDR3 is CASSWSWAIAGESYEQYF. The CDR3 DNA follows: TGCGCCAGCAGCTGGAGTTGGGCCATAGCGGGAGAATCTTACGAGCAGTACTTC.

The chain recombines TRBV7-8 with TRBJ2-5, with a possible D match to TRBD2 (5 bases). The CDR3 totals 15 residues. V was shortened by 4 bases and J by 5 bases, with 17 bases between the two germline ends. Germline V gene data show CDR1 as SGHVS and CDR2 as FQNEAQ. The chain's CDR3 is CASSSEGFAHETQYF. CDR3 coding DNA: TGTGCCAGCAGCTCCGAGGGTTTTGCTCATGAGACCCAGTACTTC.

DNA for the CDR3: TGTGCCAGCAGCCGTAGAGGGGGCGGCACGGATGAGCAGTTCTTC. Translated: CASSRRGGGTDEQFF. The chain combines TRBV11-2 with TRBJ2-1; TRBD1 agrees at 7 bases. CDR1 SGHAT and CDR2 FQNNGV come from the germline V gene. The CDR3 runs to 15 residues. Trimming took 5 bases from V and 8 from J; bases not matched to a gene: 12.

The genes are TRBV28 and TRBJ2-2; maybe TRBD2 (6 bases). The germline gives CDR1 MDHEN, CDR2 SYDVKM. The CDR3 runs to 14 residues. Trimming pared 3 bases from V and 7 bases from J, leaving 12 bases between. For the CDR3, the DNA is TGTGCCAGCAGTTTTTTACCTAGCGACGGGGAGCTGTTTTTT. Its translation is CASSFLPSDGELFF. Based on the CDR3 plus reference TRBV28 and TRBJ2-2, the full variable domain is DVKVTQSSRYLVKRTGEKVFLECVQDMDHENMFWYRQDPGLGLRLIYFSYDVKMKEKGDIPEGYSVSREKKERFSLILESASTNQTSMYLCASSFLPSDGELFFGEGSRLTVL.

This sequence joins TRBV27 and TRBJ2-1; D not certain. The CDR3 runs to 14 residues. The V end lost 7 bases, the J end lost 4 bases, and 14 bases lay between the germline ends. Germline assignment: CDR1 MNHEY and CDR2 SMNVEV (reference sequence). The CDR3 coding sequence is TGTGCCAGCACTCCCCCGGGTGCTTACAATGAGCAGTTCTTC. Translation gives CASTPPGAYNEQFF.